The 30 T cell receptor beta chains below come from one sample, sequenced in a study of CD8 T cells in Susac syndrome. An input of about 0.45 to 1 ug of RNA was subjected to reverse transcription using random hexamers. Via MiXCR, TCRdb re-called the immunoSEQ multiplex PCR reads, giving one row per CDR3 protein. The sample lists approximately 150,000 distinct CDR3 sequences, 85% to 95% occurring once. The sequenced sample was CD4+ T cells from PBMCs. These receptors were taken from a human donor with multiple sclerosis.

This chain uses TRBV6-2 or TRBV6-3 with TRBJ2-1, with 8 bases aligning to TRBD1. Unmatched junction bases numbered 10, after V lost 2 bases and J lost 4 bases. This CDR3 has 17 residues. Germline CDR1 reads MNHEY; CDR2 reads SVGEGT. CDR3 DNA sequence: TGTGCCAGCAGTTACCCCGGCGGGACAGGTCCATACAATGAGCAGTTCTTC. Translating gives CASSYPGGTGPYNEQFF.

The CDR3 spells CASSLMDSRRNTIYF. CDR3 sequence (DNA): TGTGCCAGCAGTTTAATGGACAGTAGACGAAACACCATATATTTT. This chain connects TRBV28 to TRBJ1-3; D perhaps matches TRBD1 (6 bases). Germline CDR1 is MDHEN and CDR2 is SYDVKM. The V end lost 2 bases, the J end lost 5 bases, and 13 bases lay between the germline ends. The CDR3 consists of 15 residues.

This chain uses TRBV27 with TRBJ2-6; D ambiguous. This CDR3 contains 15 residues. Looked up from germline, CDR1 is MNHEY and CDR2 is SMNVEV (reference sequence). V was shortened by 6 bases and J by 0 bases, with 9 bases between the two germline ends. CDR3 bases: TGTGCCAGCAGAACAGCACACTCTGGGGCCAACGTCCTGACTTTC. Its protein product is CASRTAHSGANVLTF.

The chain combines TRBV6-5 with TRBJ1-1, with 11 bases identical to TRBD1. The V gene's germline CDR1 is MNHEY and CDR2 SVGAGI. CDR3 length: 16 residues. The junction had 7 bases not matched to a gene; V was cut back by 2 bases and J by 5 bases. CDR3 sequence (DNA): TGTGCCAGCAGTTACGGGGTCGGGACAGGGGGTACTGAAGCTTTCTTT. Translation gives CASSYGVGTGGTEAFF.

This clonotype was counted a single time. V and J are TRBV3-1 and TRBJ1-1; D is possibly TRBD1 (5 bases). CDR3 length: 13 amino acids. With 5 bases removed from V and 1 base from J, the gap between germline ends came to 8 bases. Germline CDR1 is LGHDT and CDR2 is YNNKEL (reference sequence). CDR3 nucleotides: TGTGCCAGCAGCATAGGACAGAACACTGAAGCTTTCTTT. This encodes CASSIGQNTEAFF.

This chain uses TRBV3-1 with TRBJ1-1, with D hard to call. In germline, CDR1 is LGHDT, CDR2 YNNKEL (reference sequence). The CDR3 length is 11 residues. V was clipped by 0 bases and J by 11 bases, with 7 bases between them. CDR3 DNA: TGTGCCAGCAGCCAAGAATCGAGGGCTTTCTTT. Amino acids: CASSQESRAFF.

This chain joins TRBV6-6 and TRBJ2-7; the D call may be TRBD1 or TRBD2 (6 bases each). CDR3 length: 13 residues. Germline V CDR1 and CDR2: MNHNY, SVGAGI (reference sequence). The V end lost 7 bases, the J end lost 2 bases, and 12 bases lay between the germline ends. The CDR3 nucleotides read TGTGCCAGCAACGGGGGCCGGACCTACGAGCAGTACTTC. Translated, it gives CASNGGRTYEQYF.

The chain carries TRBV27 and TRBJ1-5; 8 bases are a match to TRBD1. CDR1 is MNHEY and CDR2 is SMNVEV in the germline V gene (reference sequence). CDR3 length equals 14 residues. V gave up 6 bases and J gave up 7 bases; unmatched junction bases: 8. CDR3 amino acids: CASSRTGPGQPQHF. The CDR3 DNA reads TGTGCCAGCAGCCGGACAGGGCCCGGGCAGCCCCAGCATTTT.

This sequence joins TRBV3-1 and TRBJ2-2, with TRBD2 identical over 8 bases. After removal of 0 bases from V and 2 bases from J, the junction contained 5 bases not matched to a gene. This CDR3 has 17 amino acids. Germline V gives CDR1 LGHDT, CDR2 YNNKEL (reference sequence). DNA of the CDR3: TGTGCCAGCAGCCAAGAACGGCTAGCGGGTAACACCGGGGAGCTGTTTTTT. Its protein product is CASSQERLAGNTGELFF.

In DNA form, the CDR3 reads TGCGCCAGCACCTTAACCCCCGGACAAGCCAGTGGCGATCAGCCCCAGCATTTT. Translated, it gives CASTLTPGQASGDQPQHF. The rearrangement joins TRBV23-1 to TRBJ1-5, with D possibly TRBD1 on 5 matching bases. TRBV23-1 is an ORF for which the function is uncertain. The CDR3 has 18 amino acids. Trimming cost V 7 bases and J 5 bases, with 27 bases left between them.

The rearrangement uses TRBV20-1 and TRBJ2-2; 7 nucleotides align to TRBD2. There are 16 residues in the CDR3. Germline V gene sequence: CDR1 DFQATT, CDR2 SNEGSKA (reference sequence). V shed 3 bases, J shed 4 bases, and the junction held 11 bases outside the gene matches. CDR3 nucleotides: TGCAGTGCTAGTGGTGGCGGGAGCGACGGCACCGGGGAGCTGTTTTTT. It translates to CSASGGGSDGTGELFF.

The chain combines TRBV19 with TRBJ2-3; 7 positions agree with TRBD1. The CDR3 is made up of 14 amino acids. Trimming removed 3 bases from V and 5 bases from J; junction bases left unmatched: 5. Per the germline V gene, CDR1 is LNHDA and CDR2 is SQIVND (reference sequence). CDR3 amino acids: CASSIEGAGDTQYF. CDR3 nucleotide sequence: TGTGCCAGTAGTATCGAGGGGGCCGGAGATACGCAGTATTTT.

V and J are TRBV30 and TRBJ1-5; the D gene is possibly TRBD1 (5 bases). Trimming removed 3 bases at V and 4 bases at J, with 16 bases between. Looked up from germline, CDR1 is GTSNPN and CDR2 is SVGIG (reference sequence). CDR3 size: 15 residues. The CDR3 DNA is TGTGCCTGGAGCTCTGGACAAAGGGAAAATCAGCCCCAGCATTTT. Its translation: CAWSSGQRENQPQHF.

The V and J genes are TRBV4-3 and TRBJ1-2, with a possible D match to TRBD1 (5 bases). The V gene lost 0 bases and the J gene lost 7 bases, with 12 bases spanning the gap. There are 14 residues in the CDR3. The germline V gene has CDR1 LGHNA and CDR2 YSLEER. This CDR3 is CASSQELGPVGYTF. The DNA of the CDR3 is TGCGCCAGCAGCCAAGAGTTGGGACCAGTTGGCTACACCTTC.

The V gene is TRBV12-3 or TRBV12-4, the J gene TRBJ2-3, with TRBD2 matching 7 bases. V lost 2 bases, J lost 4 bases, and 12 bases stayed unmatched. CDR3 length: 17 residues. The chain's CDR3 is CASSLSRTGRDPDTQYF. CDR3 nucleotide sequence: TGTGCCAGCAGTTTATCCCGGACGGGGAGGGATCCAGATACGCAGTATTTT.

The rearrangement links TRBV30 to TRBJ1-2; maybe TRBD1 (5 bases). Germline loops: CDR1 GTSNPN, CDR2 SVGIG (reference sequence). The V and J ends lost 1 base and 4 bases respectively, with 13 bases between them. The CDR3 runs to 14 residues. This chain's CDR3 is CAWSASGPSYGYTF. CDR3 nucleotides: TGTGCCTGGAGTGCCTCGGGACCTTCCTATGGCTACACCTTC. The full variable domain, completed using reference TRBV30 and TRBJ1-2, is SQTIHQWPATLVQPVGSPLSLECTVEGTSNPNLYWYRQAAGRGLQLLFYSVGIGQISSEVPQNLSASRPQDRQFILSSKKLLLSDSGFYLCAWSASGPSYGYTFGSGTRLTVV.

This chain connects TRBV20-1 to TRBJ2-2; TRBD2 agrees at 8 bases. The CDR3 consists of 14 residues. Losses at the gene ends were 5 bases for V and 5 bases for J; bases not matched to a gene: 7. Germline-derived CDR1 and CDR2 are DFQATT and SNEGSKA (reference sequence). This CDR3 is CSAPGTRKTGELFF. CDR3 nucleotide sequence: TGCAGTGCTCCCGGGACTAGGAAGACCGGGGAGCTGTTTTTT.

The gene calls are TRBV11-3 and TRBJ1-6; the match to TRBD1 covers 10 bases. CDR3 size: 14 residues. Germline trimming cut 5 bases from V and 7 bases from J; bases unmatched to any gene: 2. Germline CDR1 is SGHNT and CDR2 is YENEEA. The DNA for the CDR3 is TGTGCCAGCAGCGCGGGACAGGGGAATTCACCCCTCCACTTT. This codes for CASSAGQGNSPLHF.

This clonotype was counted once. The rearrangement uses TRBV27 and TRBJ2-1; the D is unclear. This CDR3 is built from 15 residues. The ends were cut back, 2 bases at V and 5 bases at J, with 13 bases in the middle. CDR1 MNHEY and CDR2 SMNVEV come from the germline V gene (reference sequence). The CDR3 DNA is TGTGCCAGCAGTTTAGGGATCGTGAGAAACAATGAGCAGTTCTTC. It codes for CASSLGIVRNNEQFF.

The V and J genes are TRBV5-4 and TRBJ1-1, with a weak D call TRBD1 (6 bases). Germline CDR1 is SGHNT and CDR2 is YYREEE (reference sequence). V dropped 2 bases and J dropped 6 bases, with 20 bases sitting between them. The CDR3 spans 16 residues. The CDR3 DNA is TGTGCCAGCAGCTTACTGGCGGGGGCGCGGGGTGCTGAAGCTTTCTTT. This codes for CASSLLAGARGAEAFF.

The chain links TRBV12-3 or TRBV12-4 to TRBJ2-6; 11 bases line up with TRBD1. CDR3 length: 16 residues. V dropped 10 bases and J dropped 0; count of bases not matched to a gene: 5. Here the CDR3 DNA reads TGTGCCACCCGGACAGGGGGCGACTCTGGGGCCAACGTCCTGACTTTC. It translates to CATRTGGDSGANVLTF.

The chain couples TRBV7-2 to TRBJ2-3; tentative D call: TRBD2 (6 bases). V shed 5 bases and J shed 5 bases, with 14 bases lying between them. The CDR3 is 14 amino acids. Germline-derived CDR1 and CDR2 are SGHTA and FQGNSA. CDR3 coding DNA: TGTGCCAGCAGCCCCCGACTAGTCGGAGATACGCAGTATTTT. This translates into CASSPRLVGDTQYF.

The CDR3 DNA is TGCGCCAGCAGCTATGGAGGAGGGGGCACAGATACGCAGTATTTT. The encoded protein is CASSYGGGGTDTQYF. The chain has TRBV5-1 and TRBJ2-3, with a tentative D call TRBD2 (6 bases). CDR3 length: 15 residues. Trimming took off 3 bases at V and 1 base at J, with 12 bases between the two ends. The V gene's germline CDR1 is SGHRS and CDR2 YFSETQ.

The chain links TRBV6-5 to TRBJ2-7; D remains ambiguous. V was pared by 5 bases and J by 2 bases, with 7 bases between. The CDR3 length is 12 residues. Germline lookup yields CDR1 MNHEY and CDR2 SVGAGI. In DNA, the CDR3 is TGTGCCAGCAGTAGGGCACCCTACGAGCAGTACTTC. Encoded protein: CASSRAPYEQYF.

The chain employs TRBV3-1 and TRBJ1-2, with D possibly being TRBD1 (6 bases). V lost 4 bases, J lost 5 bases, and 14 bases lay in between. CDR3 length: 14 amino acids. From germline, CDR1 is LGHDT and CDR2 YNNKEL (reference sequence). The CDR3 DNA is TGTGCCAGCAGCCCGGACGGGGGGCGATATGGCTACACCTTC. It translates to CASSPDGGRYGYTF.

This clonotype came up once. The chain employs TRBV21-1 and TRBJ1-1. TRBV21-1 counts as a pseudogene. This CDR3 spans 13 amino acids. The CDR3 DNA is TGTGCCAGCAGCAAAGGACAGAACACTGAAGCTTTCTTT. This encodes CASSKGQNTEAFF.

The chain carries TRBV30 and TRBJ1-5; maybe TRBD1 (5 bases). Looked up from germline, CDR1 is GTSNPN and CDR2 is SVGIG (reference sequence). With 1 base removed from V and 4 bases from J, the gap between germline ends came to 8 bases. The CDR3 has 13 amino acids. The CDR3 nucleotides are TGTGCCTGGAGTGATGGGGGGAATCAGCCCCAGCATTTT. Translation: CAWSDGGNQPQHF. Together with reference TRBV30 and TRBJ1-5, the CDR3 gives the full variable domain: SQTIHQWPATLVQPVGSPLSLECTVEGTSNPNLYWYRQAAGRGLQLLFYSVGIGQISSEVPQNLSASRPQDRQFILSSKKLLLSDSGFYLCAWSDGGNQPQHFGDGTRLSIL.

The rearrangement links TRBV6-5 to TRBJ2-7, with 7 nucleotides matching TRBD1. Trimming cost V 2 bases and J 7 bases; bases outside gene matches: 8. Germline lookup yields CDR1 MNHEY and CDR2 SVGAGI. The CDR3 spans 14 residues. The CDR3 here is CASSYDRAGGEQYF. As DNA, the CDR3 is TGTGCCAGCAGTTACGACAGGGCCGGCGGGGAGCAGTACTTC.

The V gene is TRBV20-1, the J gene TRBJ1-4, with TRBD1 matching over 10 bases. Germline V CDR1 and CDR2: DFQATT, SNEGSKA (reference sequence). Trimming cost V 1 base and J 6 bases; bases outside gene matches: 8. The CDR3 is 16 residues long. The CDR3 DNA follows: TGCAGTGCTAGAGGCGGGACAGGGGCCGGGGATGAAAAACTGTTTTTT. Protein: CSARGGTGAGDEKLFF.

The chain links TRBV7-9 to TRBJ2-7; unclear D gene. The CDR3 runs 13 residues. The germline V and J ends were trimmed by 3 bases and 2 bases, with 8 bases remaining between them. The germline CDR1 and CDR2 sequences are SEHNR and FQNEAQ (reference sequence). CDR3 sequence reads: CASSFTETYEQYF. CDR3 coding DNA: TGTGCCAGCAGCTTTACAGAGACCTACGAGCAGTACTTC.